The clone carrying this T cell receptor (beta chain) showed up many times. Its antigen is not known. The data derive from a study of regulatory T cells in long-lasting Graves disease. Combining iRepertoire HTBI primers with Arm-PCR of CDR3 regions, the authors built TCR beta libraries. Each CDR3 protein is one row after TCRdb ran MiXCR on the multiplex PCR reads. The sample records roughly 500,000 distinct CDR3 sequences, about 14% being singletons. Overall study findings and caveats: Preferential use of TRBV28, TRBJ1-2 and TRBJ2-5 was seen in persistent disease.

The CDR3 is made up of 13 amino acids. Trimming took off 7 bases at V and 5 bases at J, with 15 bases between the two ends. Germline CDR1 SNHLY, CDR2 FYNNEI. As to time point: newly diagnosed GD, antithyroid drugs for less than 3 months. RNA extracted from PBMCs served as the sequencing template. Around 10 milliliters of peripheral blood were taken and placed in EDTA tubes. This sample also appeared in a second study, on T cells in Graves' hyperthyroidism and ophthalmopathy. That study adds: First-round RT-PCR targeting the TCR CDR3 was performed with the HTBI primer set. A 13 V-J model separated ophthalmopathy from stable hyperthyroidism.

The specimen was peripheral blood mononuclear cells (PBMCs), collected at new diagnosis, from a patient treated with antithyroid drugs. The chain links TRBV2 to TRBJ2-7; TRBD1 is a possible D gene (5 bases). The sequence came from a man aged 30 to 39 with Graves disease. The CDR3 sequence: CASIGQGTHEQYF. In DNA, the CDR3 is TGTGCCAGCATAGGGCAGGGCACCCACGAGCAGTACTTC.